This T cell receptor beta chain appears in the sequencing data of a study of post-analysis software for immune sequencing data. Overall study: Both relapsing-remitting and secondary progressive multiple sclerosis featured among the disease courses, as did progressive-relapsing multiple sclerosis.

Unique molecular identifiers were present in the TCR beta cDNA libraries. cDNA molecules numbering around 450,000 came from about 0.94 to 9.7 million T cells. TCRdb reprocessed the PCR reads with MiXCR, giving one entry per CDR3 protein. The repertoire has roughly 700,000 distinct CDR3 sequences, 25% to 30% of them found once; the top ten carry around 0.6%. This clonotype was picked up a small number of times. Input material: blood. The clonotype comes from a girl aged 5-17 years with multiple sclerosis.

CDR3 protein: CASSPSTDWYEQYF. The CDR3 coding sequence is TGCGCCAGCAGCCCGTCGACAGATTGGTACGAGCAGTACTTC. The chain combines TRBV5-1 with TRBJ2-7, with a possible D match to TRBD1 (5 bases). CDR3 length equals 14 residues. V lost 4 bases and J 4 bases, leaving 15 bases between the germline ends. The germline gives CDR1 SGHRS, CDR2 YFSETQ.